This T cell receptor beta chain was observed in a study of blood T cell repertoires in COVID-19. Whole-study context: Nucleic acid was either cDNA or gDNA, and it came from T cells, B-cell-depleted T cells, or PBMCs.

Deletions cut 0 bases from V and 5 bases from J, with 17 bases between. Per the germline V gene, CDR1 is MGHRA and CDR2 is YSYEKL. CDR3 length: 16 amino acids. As processed by the authors: How many nucleated cells were present was estimated from reference gene primer amplification. This table comes from immunoSEQ multiplex PCR, and its TCRdb copy is limited to in-frame clones, with some not included. V and J calls plus clone size are reproduced from that table; the DNA served to infer D and trimming. The sample includes 400,000 to 550,000 clones, 70% to 90% seen only once; the top ten take nearly 2%. The cohort comprised adults aged roughly 18 to 100 years residing in approximately 25 US areas.

This chain links TRBV4-1 with TRBJ2-7; unclear D gene. Sample: PBMCs or T cells enriched from blood (not recorded which). This TCR was recovered from a woman aged 18-29 years with acute COVID-19. This CDR3 is CASSQESTGRPHEQYF. The DNA for the CDR3 is TGCGCCAGCAGCCAAGAATCAACGGGTCGACCTCACGAGCAGTACTTC.